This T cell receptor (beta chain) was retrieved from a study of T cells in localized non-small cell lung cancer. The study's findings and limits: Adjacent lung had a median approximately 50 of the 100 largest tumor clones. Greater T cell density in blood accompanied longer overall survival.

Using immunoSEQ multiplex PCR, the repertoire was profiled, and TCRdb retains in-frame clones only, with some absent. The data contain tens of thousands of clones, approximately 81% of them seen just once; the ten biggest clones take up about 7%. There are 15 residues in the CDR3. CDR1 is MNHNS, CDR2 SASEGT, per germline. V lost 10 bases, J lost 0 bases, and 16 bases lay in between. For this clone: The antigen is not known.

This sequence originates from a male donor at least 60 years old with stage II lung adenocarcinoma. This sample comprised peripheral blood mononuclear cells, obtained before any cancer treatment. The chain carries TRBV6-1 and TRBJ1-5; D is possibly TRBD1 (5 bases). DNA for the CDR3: TGTGCCACCTCCGCCCGGGACTATAGCAATCAGCCCCAGCATTTT. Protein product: CATSARDYSNQPQHF.